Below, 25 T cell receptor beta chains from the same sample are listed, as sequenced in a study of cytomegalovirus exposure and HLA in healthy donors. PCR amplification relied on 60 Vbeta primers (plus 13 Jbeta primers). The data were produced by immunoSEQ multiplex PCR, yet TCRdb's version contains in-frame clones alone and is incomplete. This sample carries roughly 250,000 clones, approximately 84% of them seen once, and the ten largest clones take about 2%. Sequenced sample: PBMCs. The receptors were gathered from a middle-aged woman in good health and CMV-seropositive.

Here the CDR3 DNA reads TGTGCCAGCACCAAGGACAGTCGCTATGGCTACACCTTC. This encodes CASTKDSRYGYTF. The chain employs TRBV7-2 and TRBJ1-2; D may be TRBD1 (6 bases). Germline values: CDR1 SGHTA, CDR2 FQGNSA. Trimming stripped 7 bases from V and 4 bases from J, with 13 bases between. The CDR3 consists of 13 residues.

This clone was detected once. Here the CDR3 reads CASSYGTGDNSPLHF. CDR3 DNA sequence: TGTGCCAGCAGTTACGGGACAGGGGATAATTCACCCCTCCACTTT. The V and J genes are TRBV6-6 and TRBJ1-6; 10 bases are shared with TRBD1. The V and J ends lost 2 bases and 5 bases, in that order; junction bases with no gene match: 0. The CDR3 has 15 amino acids. From germline, CDR1 is MNHNY and CDR2 SVGAGI (reference sequence).

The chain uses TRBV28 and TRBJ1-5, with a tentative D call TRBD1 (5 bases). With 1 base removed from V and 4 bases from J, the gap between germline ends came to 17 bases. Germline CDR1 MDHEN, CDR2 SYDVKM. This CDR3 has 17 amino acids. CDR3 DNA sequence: TGTGCCAGCAGTTTATTTGGGGCAGGGCCCCAAAATCAGCCCCAGCATTTT. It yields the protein CASSLFGAGPQNQPQHF.

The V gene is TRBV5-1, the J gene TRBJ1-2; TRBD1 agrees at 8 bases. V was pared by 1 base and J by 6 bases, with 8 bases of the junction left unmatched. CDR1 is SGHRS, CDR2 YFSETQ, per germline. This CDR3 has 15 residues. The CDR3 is CASSLSGQGANGYTF. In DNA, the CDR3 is TGCGCCAGCAGCTTGTCCGGACAGGGCGCGAATGGCTACACCTTC.

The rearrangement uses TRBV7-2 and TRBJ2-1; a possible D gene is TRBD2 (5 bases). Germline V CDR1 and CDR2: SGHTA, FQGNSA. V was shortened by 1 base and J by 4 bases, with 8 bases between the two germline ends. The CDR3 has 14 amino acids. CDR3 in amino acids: CASSLGREYNEQFF. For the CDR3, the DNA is TGTGCCAGCAGCTTAGGAAGGGAGTACAATGAGCAGTTCTTC.

CDR3 protein: CASSSGQFANYGYTF. The DNA for the CDR3 is TGTGCCAGCAGCTCGGGACAGTTTGCTAACTATGGCTACACCTTC. V gene TRBV7-9 combines with J gene TRBJ1-2, with 7 bases identical to TRBD1. The germline V gene has CDR1 SEHNR and CDR2 FQNEAQ (reference sequence). The CDR3 runs 15 residues. With V trimmed by 4 bases and J by 0 bases, 5 bases remained unmatched.

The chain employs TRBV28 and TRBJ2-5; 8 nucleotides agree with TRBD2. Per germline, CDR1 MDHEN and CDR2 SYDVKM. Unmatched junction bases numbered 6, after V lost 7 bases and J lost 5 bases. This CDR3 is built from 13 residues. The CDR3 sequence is CASNSAGGETQYF. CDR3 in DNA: TGTGCCAGCAACTCGGCGGGAGGTGAGACCCAGTACTTC.

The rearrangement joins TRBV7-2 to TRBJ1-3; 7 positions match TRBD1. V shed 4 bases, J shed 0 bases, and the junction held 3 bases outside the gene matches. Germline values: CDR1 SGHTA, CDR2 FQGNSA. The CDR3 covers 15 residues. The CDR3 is CASSSTGDSGNTIYF. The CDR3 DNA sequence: TGTGCCAGCAGCTCTACAGGGGACTCTGGAAACACCATATATTTT.

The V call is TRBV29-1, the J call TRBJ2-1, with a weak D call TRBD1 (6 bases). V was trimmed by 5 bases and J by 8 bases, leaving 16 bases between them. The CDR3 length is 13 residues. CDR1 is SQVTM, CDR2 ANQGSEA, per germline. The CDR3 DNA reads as TGCAGCGTTAGGGGGATCGGGGCCGATGAGCAGTTCTTC. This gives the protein CSVRGIGADEQFF.

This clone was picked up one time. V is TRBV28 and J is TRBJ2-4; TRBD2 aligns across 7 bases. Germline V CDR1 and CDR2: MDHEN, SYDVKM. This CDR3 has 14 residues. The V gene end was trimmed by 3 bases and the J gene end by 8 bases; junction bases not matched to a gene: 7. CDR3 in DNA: TGTGCCAGCAGTTTGGGTGGGAGGGAGGACATTCAGTACTTC. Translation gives CASSLGGREDIQYF.

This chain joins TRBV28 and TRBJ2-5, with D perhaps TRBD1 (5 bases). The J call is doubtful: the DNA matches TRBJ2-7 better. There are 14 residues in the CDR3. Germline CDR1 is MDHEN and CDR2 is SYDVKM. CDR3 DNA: TGTGCCAGCAGTTTGATCAGGGCCCACTACGAGCAGTACTTC. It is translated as CASSLIRAHYEQYF.

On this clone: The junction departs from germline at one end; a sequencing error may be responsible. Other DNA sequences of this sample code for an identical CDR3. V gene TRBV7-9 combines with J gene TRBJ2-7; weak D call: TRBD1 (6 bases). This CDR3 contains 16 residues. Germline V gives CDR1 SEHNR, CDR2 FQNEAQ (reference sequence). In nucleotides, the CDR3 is TGTGCCAGCAGCTTAGCCCAGGGGATATATCCCTATGAGCAGTACTTC. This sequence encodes CASSLAQGIYPYEQYF.

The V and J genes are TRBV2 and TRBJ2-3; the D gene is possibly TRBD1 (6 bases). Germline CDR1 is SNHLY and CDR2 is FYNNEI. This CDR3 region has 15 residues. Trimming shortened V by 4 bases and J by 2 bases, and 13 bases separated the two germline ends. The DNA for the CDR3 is TGTGCCAGCAGTGTAGGGGGTTTGATCACAGATACGCAGTATTTT. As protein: CASSVGGLITDTQYF.

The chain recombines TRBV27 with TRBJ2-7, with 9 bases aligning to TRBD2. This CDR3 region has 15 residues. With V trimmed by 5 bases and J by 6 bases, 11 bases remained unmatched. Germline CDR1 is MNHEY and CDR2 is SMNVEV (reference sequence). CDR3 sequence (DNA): TGTGCCAGCAGTACACCGGGACTAGCTTTGGGCGAGCAGTACTTC. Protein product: CASSTPGLALGEQYF.

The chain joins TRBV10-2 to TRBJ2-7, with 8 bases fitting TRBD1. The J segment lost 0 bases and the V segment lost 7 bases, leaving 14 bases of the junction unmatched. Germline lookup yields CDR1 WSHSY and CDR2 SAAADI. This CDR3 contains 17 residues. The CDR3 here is CASTGIFPGQDSYEQYF. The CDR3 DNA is TGCGCCAGCACTGGGATTTTCCCGGGACAGGACTCCTACGAGCAGTACTTC.

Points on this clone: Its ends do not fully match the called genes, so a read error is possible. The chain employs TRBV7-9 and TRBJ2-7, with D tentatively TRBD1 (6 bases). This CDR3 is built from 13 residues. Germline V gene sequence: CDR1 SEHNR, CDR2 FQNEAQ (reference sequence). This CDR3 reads CSSSLYQGYEQYF. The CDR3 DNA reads TGTTCCAGCAGCTTATATCAGGGGTACGAGCAGTACTTC.

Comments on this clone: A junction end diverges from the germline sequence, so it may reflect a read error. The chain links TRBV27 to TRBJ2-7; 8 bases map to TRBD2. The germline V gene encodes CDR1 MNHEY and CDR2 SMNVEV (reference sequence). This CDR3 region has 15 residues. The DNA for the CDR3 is TGTGCCAACAGTGCTGGACTAGCTCCCGGCTACGAGCAGTACTTC. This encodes CANSAGLAPGYEQYF.

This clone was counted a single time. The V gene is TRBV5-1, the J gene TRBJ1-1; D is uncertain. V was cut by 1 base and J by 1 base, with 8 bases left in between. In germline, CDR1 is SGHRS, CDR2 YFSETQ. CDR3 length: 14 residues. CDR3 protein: CASSLSVGNTEAFF. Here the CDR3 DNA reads TGCGCCAGCAGCTTGTCGGTCGGGAACACTGAAGCTTTCTTT.

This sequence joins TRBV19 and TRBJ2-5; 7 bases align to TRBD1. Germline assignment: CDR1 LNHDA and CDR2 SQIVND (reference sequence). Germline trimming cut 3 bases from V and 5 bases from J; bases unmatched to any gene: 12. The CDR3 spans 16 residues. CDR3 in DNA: TGTGCCAGTAGTATTAGGACAGGTCTGGGAATCGAGACCCAGTACTTC. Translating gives CASSIRTGLGIETQYF. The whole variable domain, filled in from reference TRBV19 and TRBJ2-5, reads DGGITQSPKYLFRKEGQNVTLSCEQNLNHDAMYWYRQDPGQGLRLIYYSQIVNDFQKGDIAEGYSVSREKKESFPLTVTSAQKNPTAFYLCASSIRTGLGIETQYFGPGTRLLVL.

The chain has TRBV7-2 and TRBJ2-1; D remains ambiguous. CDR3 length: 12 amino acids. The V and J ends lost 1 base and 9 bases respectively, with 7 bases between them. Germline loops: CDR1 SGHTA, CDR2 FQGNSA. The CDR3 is CASSLEFGEQFF. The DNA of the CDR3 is TGTGCCAGCAGCTTAGAATTCGGTGAGCAGTTCTTC. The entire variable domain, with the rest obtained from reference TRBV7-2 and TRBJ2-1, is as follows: GAGVSQSPSNKVTEKGKDVELRCDPISGHTALYWYRQSLGQGLEFLIYFQGNSAPDKSGLPSDRFSAERTGGSVSTLTIQRTQQEDSAVYLCASSLEFGEQFFGPGTRLTVL.

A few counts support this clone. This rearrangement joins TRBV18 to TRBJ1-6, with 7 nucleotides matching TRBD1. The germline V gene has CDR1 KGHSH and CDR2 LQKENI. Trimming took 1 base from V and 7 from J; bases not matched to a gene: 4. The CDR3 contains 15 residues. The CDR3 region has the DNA TGTGCCAGCTCACCACAGGGGGCAGGGAATTCACCCCTCCACTTT. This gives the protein CASSPQGAGNSPLHF.

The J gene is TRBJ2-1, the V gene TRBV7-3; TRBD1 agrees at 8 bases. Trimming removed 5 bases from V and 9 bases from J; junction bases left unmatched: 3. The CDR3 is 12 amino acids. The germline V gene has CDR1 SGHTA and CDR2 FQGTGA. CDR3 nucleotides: TGTGCCAGCAGCCAACAGGGGGGTGAGCAGTTCTTC. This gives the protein CASSQQGGEQFF.

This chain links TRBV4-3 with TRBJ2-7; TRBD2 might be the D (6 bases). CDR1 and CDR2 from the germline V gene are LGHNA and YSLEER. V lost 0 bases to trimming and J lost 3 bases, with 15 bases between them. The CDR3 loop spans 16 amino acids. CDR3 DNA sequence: TGCGCCAGCAGCCAAGATAGGTCGGCTAGCGTCTACGAGCAGTACTTC. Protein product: CASSQDRSASVYEQYF.

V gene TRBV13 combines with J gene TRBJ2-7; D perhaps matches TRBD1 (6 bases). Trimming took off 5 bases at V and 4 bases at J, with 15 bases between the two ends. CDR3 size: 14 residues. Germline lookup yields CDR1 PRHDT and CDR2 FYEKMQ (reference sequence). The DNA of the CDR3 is TGTGCCAGCAGCCTACAGGGTCTCTCTTACGAGCAGTACTTC. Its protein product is CASSLQGLSYEQYF.

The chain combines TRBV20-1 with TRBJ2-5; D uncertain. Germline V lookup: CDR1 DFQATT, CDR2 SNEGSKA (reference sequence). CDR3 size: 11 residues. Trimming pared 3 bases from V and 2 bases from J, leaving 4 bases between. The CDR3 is CSASPQETQYF. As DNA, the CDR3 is TGCAGTGCTAGCCCTCAAGAGACCCAGTACTTC.